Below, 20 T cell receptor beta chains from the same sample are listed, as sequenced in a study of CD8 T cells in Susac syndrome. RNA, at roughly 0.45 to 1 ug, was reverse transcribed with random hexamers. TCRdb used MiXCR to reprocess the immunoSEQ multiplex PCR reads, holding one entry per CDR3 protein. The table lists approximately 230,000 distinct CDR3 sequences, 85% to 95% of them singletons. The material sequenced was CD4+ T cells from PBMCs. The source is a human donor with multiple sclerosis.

The CDR3 coding sequence is TGTGCCATCAGTGAACAGGGTCTGACTGAAGCTTTCTTT. This translates into CAISEQGLTEAFF. V is TRBV10-3 and J is TRBJ1-1, with a tentative D call TRBD1 (6 bases). CDR3 length: 13 amino acids. The V end lost 3 bases, the J end lost 5 bases, and 10 bases lay between the germline ends. Looked up from germline, CDR1 is ENHRY and CDR2 is SYGVKD.

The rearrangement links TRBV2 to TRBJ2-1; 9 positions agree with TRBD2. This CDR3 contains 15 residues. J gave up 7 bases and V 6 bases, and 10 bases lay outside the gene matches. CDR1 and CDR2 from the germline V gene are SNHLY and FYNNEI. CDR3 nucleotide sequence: TGTGCCAGCAGCCCTAGCGGGGTCAGGAGTAATGAGCAGTTCTTC. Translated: CASSPSGVRSNEQFF. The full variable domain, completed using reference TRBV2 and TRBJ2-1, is EPEVTQTPSHQVTQMGQEVILRCVPISNHLYFYWYRQILGQKVEFLVSFYNNEISEKSEIFDDQFSVERPDGSNFTLKIRSTKLEDSAMYFCASSPSGVRSNEQFFGPGTRLTVL.

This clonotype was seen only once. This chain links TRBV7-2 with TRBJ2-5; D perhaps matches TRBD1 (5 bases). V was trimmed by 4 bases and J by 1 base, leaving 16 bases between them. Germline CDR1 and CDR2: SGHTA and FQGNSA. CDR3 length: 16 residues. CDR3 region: CASSSPIGAVQETQYF. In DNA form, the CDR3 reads TGTGCCAGCAGCTCCCCCATTGGGGCAGTCCAAGAGACCCAGTACTTC.

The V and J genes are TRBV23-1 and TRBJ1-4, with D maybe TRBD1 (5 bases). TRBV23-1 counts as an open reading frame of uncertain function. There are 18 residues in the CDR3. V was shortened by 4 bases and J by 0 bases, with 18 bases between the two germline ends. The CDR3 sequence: CASSPRPGPLATNEKLFF. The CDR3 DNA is TGCGCCAGCAGTCCCCGGCCGGGACCTTTGGCAACTAATGAAAAACTGTTTTTT.

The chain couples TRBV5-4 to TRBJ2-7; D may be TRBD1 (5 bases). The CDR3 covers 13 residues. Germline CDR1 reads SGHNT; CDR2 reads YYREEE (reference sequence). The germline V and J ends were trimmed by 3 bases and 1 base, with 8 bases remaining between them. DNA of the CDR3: TGTGCCAGCAGCTCCGACAGTTCCTACGAGCAGTACTTC. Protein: CASSSDSSYEQYF.

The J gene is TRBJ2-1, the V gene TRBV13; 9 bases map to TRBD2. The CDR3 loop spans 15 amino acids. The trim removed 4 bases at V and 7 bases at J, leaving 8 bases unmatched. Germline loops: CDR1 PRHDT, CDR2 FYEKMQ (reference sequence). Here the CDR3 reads CASSSGSGRSNEQFF. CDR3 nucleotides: TGTGCCAGCAGCTCCGGGAGCGGGAGGTCTAATGAGCAGTTCTTC.

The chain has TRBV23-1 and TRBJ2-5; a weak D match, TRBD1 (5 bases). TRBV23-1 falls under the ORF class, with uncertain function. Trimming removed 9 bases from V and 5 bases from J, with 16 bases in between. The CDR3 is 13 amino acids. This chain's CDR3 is CARGNGPGETQYF. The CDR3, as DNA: TGCGCCAGGGGAAACGGCCCAGGGGAGACCCAGTACTTC.

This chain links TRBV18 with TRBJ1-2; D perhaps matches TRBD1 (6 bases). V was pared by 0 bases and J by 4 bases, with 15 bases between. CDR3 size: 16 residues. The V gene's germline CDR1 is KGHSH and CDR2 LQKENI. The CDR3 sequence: CASSPPYQGTSYGYTF. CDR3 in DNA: TGTGCCAGCTCACCACCGTATCAGGGGACATCCTATGGCTACACCTTC.

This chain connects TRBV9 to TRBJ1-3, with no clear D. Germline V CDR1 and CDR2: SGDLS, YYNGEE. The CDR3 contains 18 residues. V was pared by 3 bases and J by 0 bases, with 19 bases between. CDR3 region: CASSDRDGPRSSGNTIYF. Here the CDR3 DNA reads TGTGCCAGCAGCGACAGAGACGGACCCCGGAGCTCTGGAAACACCATATATTTT.

The CDR3 DNA reads TGTGCCAGCAGCTTGGGTAGCGTTCCGAACGAAGAGACCCAGTACTTC. Translating it yields CASSLGSVPNEETQYF. V is TRBV5-8 and J is TRBJ2-5; D is perhaps TRBD2 (5 bases). V dropped 0 bases and J dropped 3 bases, with 15 bases sitting between them. Germline CDR1 SGHTS, CDR2 YDEGEE. The CDR3 runs 16 residues.

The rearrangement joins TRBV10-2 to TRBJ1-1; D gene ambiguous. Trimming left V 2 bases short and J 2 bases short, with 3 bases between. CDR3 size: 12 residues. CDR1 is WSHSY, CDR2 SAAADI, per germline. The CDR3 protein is CASSERNTEAFF. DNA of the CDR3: TGCGCCAGCAGTGAGAGAAACACTGAAGCTTTCTTT.

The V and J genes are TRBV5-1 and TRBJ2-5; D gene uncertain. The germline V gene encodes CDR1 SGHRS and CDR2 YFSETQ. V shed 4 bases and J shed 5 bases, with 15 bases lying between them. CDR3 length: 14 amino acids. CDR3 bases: TGCGCCAGCAGCCAAGGACCGGGCGTGGAGACCCAGTACTTC. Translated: CASSQGPGVETQYF. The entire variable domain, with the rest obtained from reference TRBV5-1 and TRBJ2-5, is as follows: KAGVTQTPRYLIKTRGQQVTLSCSPISGHRSVSWYQQTPGQGLQFLFEYFSETQRNKGNFPGRFSGRQFSNSRSEMNVSTLELGDSALYLCASSQGPGVETQYFGPGTRLLVL.

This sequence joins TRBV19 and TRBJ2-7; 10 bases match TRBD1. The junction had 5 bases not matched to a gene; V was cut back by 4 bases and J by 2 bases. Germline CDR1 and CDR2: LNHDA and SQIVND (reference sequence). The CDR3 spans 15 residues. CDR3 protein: CASSNTGTGAYEQYF. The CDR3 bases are TGTGCCAGTAGTAATACCGGGACAGGGGCCTACGAGCAGTACTTC.

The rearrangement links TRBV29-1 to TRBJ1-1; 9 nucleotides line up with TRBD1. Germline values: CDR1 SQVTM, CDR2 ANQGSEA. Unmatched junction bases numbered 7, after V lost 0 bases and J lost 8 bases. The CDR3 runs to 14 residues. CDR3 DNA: TGCAGCGTTGAAGAAATGGGGGGACAGGGAGAAGCTTTCTTT. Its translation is CSVEEMGGQGEAFF.

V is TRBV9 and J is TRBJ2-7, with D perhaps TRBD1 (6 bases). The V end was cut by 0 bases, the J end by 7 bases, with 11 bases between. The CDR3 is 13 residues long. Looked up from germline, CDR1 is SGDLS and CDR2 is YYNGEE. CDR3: CASSVASQGEQYF. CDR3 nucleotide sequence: TGTGCCAGCAGCGTAGCAAGTCAGGGGGAGCAGTACTTC.

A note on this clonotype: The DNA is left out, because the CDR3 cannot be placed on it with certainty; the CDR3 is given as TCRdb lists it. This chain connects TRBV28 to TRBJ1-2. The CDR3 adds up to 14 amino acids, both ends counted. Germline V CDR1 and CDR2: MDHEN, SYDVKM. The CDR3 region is CASSFLAGNYGYTF.

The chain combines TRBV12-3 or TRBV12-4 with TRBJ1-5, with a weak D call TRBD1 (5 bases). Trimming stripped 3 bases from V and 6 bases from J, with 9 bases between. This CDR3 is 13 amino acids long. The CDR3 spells CASSFNQGQPQHF. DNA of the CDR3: TGTGCCAGCAGTTTTAATCAGGGTCAGCCCCAGCATTTT.

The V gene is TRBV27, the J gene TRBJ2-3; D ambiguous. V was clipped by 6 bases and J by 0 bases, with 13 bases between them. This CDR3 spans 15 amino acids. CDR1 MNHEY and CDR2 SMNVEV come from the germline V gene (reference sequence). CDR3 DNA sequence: TGTGCCAGCAGCTTCCGGACGCCGAGCACAGATACGCAGTATTTT. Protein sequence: CASSFRTPSTDTQYF.

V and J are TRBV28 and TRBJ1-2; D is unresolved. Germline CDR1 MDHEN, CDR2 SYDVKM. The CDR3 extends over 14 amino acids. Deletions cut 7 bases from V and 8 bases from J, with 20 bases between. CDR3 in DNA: TGTGCCAGCACCCCCCACGCCAAGGCTAGGGGCTACACCTTC. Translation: CASTPHAKARGYTF.

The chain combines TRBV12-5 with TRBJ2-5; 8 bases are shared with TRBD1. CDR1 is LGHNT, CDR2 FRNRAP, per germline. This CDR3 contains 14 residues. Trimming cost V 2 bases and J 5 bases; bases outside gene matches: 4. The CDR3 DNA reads TGTGCTAGTGGTTTGCCAGGGGGCTGGGAGACCCAGTACTTC. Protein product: CASGLPGGWETQYF.